The clone carrying this T cell receptor (beta chain) was picked up many times. Its antigen is unidentified. This sample is part of a study of metastatic and nonmetastatic thyroid tumors. Whole-study context: For malignant and benign thyroid patients, tumor or nodule tissue and blood were the sources whose repertoires were compared.

The germline V gene encodes CDR1 MNHEY and CDR2 SVGAGI. V was shortened by 2 bases and J by 4 bases, with 17 bases between the two germline ends. CDR3 length: 16 residues. Whole-study findings and limits: Benign nodules reportedly had significantly lower TCR beta diversity than malignant thyroid tumors in blood and tumor.

Thyroid surgery was performed in patients who had received no treatment beforehand. In the source study's methods: The study built a papillary thyroid cancer distant-metastasis classifier from CDR3 differences across clinicopathological groups. TCRdb recomputed clones from the PCR reads via MiXCR. TCRdb, not the original authors, processed these V and J calls. This sample has around 34,000 clones, with about a fifth found just once. This sequence was found in a male donor with papillary thyroid cancer or a benign thyroid nodule (not recorded which). Some clones in this sample may be carry-over from other donors' samples. The sample was tumor tissue. The chain recombines TRBV6-5 with TRBJ1-1; D is possibly TRBD1 (6 bases). CDR3 DNA: TGTGCCAGCAGTTACACTCGCCCGGGGGCCGGCACTGAAGCTTTCTTT. Translating it yields CASSYTRPGAGTEAFF.